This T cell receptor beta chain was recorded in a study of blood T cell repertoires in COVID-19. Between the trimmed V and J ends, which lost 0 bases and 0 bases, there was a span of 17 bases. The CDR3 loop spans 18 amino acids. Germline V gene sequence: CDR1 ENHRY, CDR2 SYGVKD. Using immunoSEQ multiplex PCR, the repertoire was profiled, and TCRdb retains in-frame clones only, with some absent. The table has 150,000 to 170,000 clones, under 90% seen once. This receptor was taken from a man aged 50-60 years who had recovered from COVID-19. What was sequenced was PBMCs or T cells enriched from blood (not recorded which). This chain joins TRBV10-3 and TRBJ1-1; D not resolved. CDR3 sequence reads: CAISESKGMGGMNTEAFF. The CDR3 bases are TGTGCCATCAGTGAGTCGAAGGGTATGGGAGGGATGAACACTGAAGCTTTCTTT.